Sequencing of this TCR beta chain was carried out in a study of CDR3 diversity in severe acne. At least ten counts were recorded for this clonotype. One end of the junction does not line up with germline, which may come from a read error. TCRdb fed the PCR reads into MiXCR, producing one record per CDR3 protein. The sample contains roughly 100,000 distinct CDR3 sequences, about half of which appear only once. The receptor was derived from a male donor with acne. The sequenced sample was blood.

The CDR3 DNA sequence: TGTGCCAGCAGTTTAGGCAAGGGATTCTGGAACACCGGGGAGCTGTTTTTT. Translation: CASSLGKGFWNTGELFF. The V call is TRBV7-9, the J call TRBJ2-2; no reliable D call. The CDR3 is 17 residues long. The germline gives CDR1 SEHNR, CDR2 FQNEAQ (reference sequence).